The 18 T cell receptor beta chains in this list originate from one sample, sequenced in a study of T cells in women clearing cervical HPV infection. Libraries were prepared by immunoSEQ multiplex PCR; TCRdb keeps only in-frame clonotypes and omits some of them. Its listing shows tens of thousands of clones. Sequencing used blood buffy coat. These receptors were collected from a woman aged 18-70 years with a cervical HPV16 infection that either progressed to CIN3+ or cleared (not recorded which).

Regarding this clone: Sequencing ends 3 residues short of the CDR3 end; the germline J gene provides the rest. V and J are TRBV5-6 and TRBJ1-1; D is perhaps TRBD1 (6 bases). The ends were cut back, 3 bases at V and 3 bases at J, with 15 bases in the middle. Per the germline V gene, CDR1 is SGHDT and CDR2 is YYEEEE. The CDR3 has 15 residues. The DNA read from the CDR3 is TGTGCCAGCAGCTCCTTAGACAGGTTGGACACTGAA. This sequence encodes CASSSLDRLDTE. The complete CDR3 sequence is CASSSLDRLDTEAFF.

Regarding this clone: The sequence runs out 3 residues before the end of the CDR3; the remainder is reconstructed from the germline J gene. V is TRBV7-9 and J is TRBJ2-1; tentatively, D is TRBD2 (5 bases). With 1 base removed from V and 9 bases from J, the gap between germline ends came to 16 bases. The CDR3 sequence is 15 residues long. Germline values: CDR1 SEHNR, CDR2 FQNEAQ (reference sequence). The DNA read from the CDR3 is TGTGCCAGCAGCTTAGTTCTTACTAGGAGGAGTGAG. Translating it yields CASSLVLTRRSE. The full CDR3 sequence reads CASSLVLTRRSEQFF. Full variable domain (rest looked up from reference TRBV7-9 and TRBJ2-1): DTGVSQNPRHKITKRGQNVTFRCDPISEHNRLYWYRQTLGQGPEFLTYFQNEAQLEKSRLLSDRFSAERPKGSFSTLEIQRTEQGDSAMYLCASSLVLTRRSEQFFGPGTRLTVL.

Concerning this clone itself: The read ends 3 residues shy of where the CDR3 ends; the end is completed using the germline J gene. The chain joins TRBV5-6 to TRBJ2-7; D not resolved. V lost 1 base to trimming and J lost 2 bases, with 4 bases between them. This CDR3 has 12 amino acids. CDR1 is SGHDT and CDR2 is YYEEEE in the germline V gene. The CDR3 reads CASSLPAYEQYF. CDR3 DNA, as far as it was read: TGTGCCAGCAGCTTGCCAGCCTACGAG. The full variable domain, in which reference TRBV5-6 and TRBJ2-7 provide the parts outside the CDR3, is DAGVTQSPTHLIKTRGQQVTLRCSPKSGHDTVSWYQQALGQGPQFIFQYYEEEERQRGNFPDRFSGHQFPNYSSELNVNALLLGDSALYLCASSLPAYEQYFGPGTRLTVT.

On this clone itself: The read gets to within 3 residues of the CDR3 end, and the germline J gene fills in the rest. Additional DNA sequences in this sample encode the identical CDR3. V usage is TRBV7-3 and J usage is TRBJ2-2; D might be TRBD2 (5 bases). The CDR3 is 14 amino acids. CDR1 SGHTA and CDR2 FQGTGA come from the germline V gene. The V gene lost 4 bases and the J gene lost 0 bases, with 6 bases spanning the gap. The chain's CDR3 is CASSSLANTGELFF. Incomplete CDR3 DNA: TGTGCCAGCAGCTCACTAGCGAACACCGGGGAG. The whole variable domain, remainder taken from reference TRBV7-3 and TRBJ2-2, is GAGVSQTPSNKVTEKGKYVELRCDPISGHTALYWYRQSLGQGPEFLIYFQGTGAADDSGLPNDRFFAVRPEGSVSTLKIQRTERGDSAVYLCASSSLANTGELFFGEGSRLTVL.

In the case of this clone: The read ends 3 residues before the CDR3 terminus; that terminus is restored from the germline J gene. The chain recombines TRBV7-9 with TRBJ2-3, with D uncertain. The CDR3 extends over 13 amino acids. Per the germline V gene, CDR1 is SEHNR and CDR2 is FQNEAQ (reference sequence). V lost 3 bases and J lost 4, with 8 bases in between. Partial CDR3 DNA: TGTGCCAGCAGCTTGGTCGGGTCAGATACG. Its protein product is CASSLVGSDT. The whole CDR3 protein reads CASSLVGSDTQYF.

For this clone: The read falls 3 residues short of the CDR3 end, and the missing part is taken from the germline J gene. The rearrangement uses TRBV11-2 and TRBJ1-2; D is unresolved. From germline, CDR1 is SGHAT and CDR2 FQNNGV. This CDR3 region has 14 residues. The CDR3 bases that were read are TGTGCCAGCAGCTTAGTGTCTAGCGGAGTAGGC. Protein sequence: CASSLVSSGVG. The whole CDR3 is CASSLVSSGVGYTF.

About this clone: The sequence runs out 3 residues before the end of the CDR3; the remainder is reconstructed from the germline J gene. The chain recombines TRBV20-1 with TRBJ2-5, with 7 bases aligning to TRBD1. V shed 0 bases and J 4 bases; nucleotides not matched to a gene: 5. This CDR3 comprises 14 residues. Germline V gives CDR1 DFQATT, CDR2 SNEGSKA (reference sequence). The CDR3 bases that were read are TGCAGTGCTAGAGATGGCAGGGGGAGAGAGACC. It is translated as CSARDGRGRET. The whole CDR3 is CSARDGRGRETQYF.

Points on this clone: The germline gene is not matched at one end of the junction; a read error may be the cause. The CDR3 end falls 3 residues outside the read, so it is completed with the germline J gene. This chain uses TRBV7-7 with TRBJ2-7; 10 nucleotides align to TRBD1. The germline CDR1 and CDR2 sequences are SSHAT and FNYEAQ (reference sequence). The CDR3 spans 14 residues. Here the CDR3 reads CASSPGQGRNEQYF. The part of the CDR3 DNA that was read is TGTGCTAGCAGCCCGGGACAGGGGAGGAACGAG.

Points on this clone: The read terminates 3 residues ahead of where the CDR3 ends, so the germline J gene completes it. V usage is TRBV5-6 and J usage is TRBJ1-2; D perhaps matches TRBD1 (5 bases). The CDR3 is 13 amino acids. The germline CDR1 and CDR2 sequences are SGHDT and YYEEEE. CDR3 DNA (partial): TGTGCCAGCAGTTTACAGGCCCCGGTTGAC. Translated, it gives CASSLQAPVD. The entire CDR3 protein is CASSLQAPVDYTF. Together with reference TRBV5-6 and TRBJ1-2, the CDR3 gives the full variable domain: DAGVTQSPTHLIKTRGQQVTLRCSPKSGHDTVSWYQQALGQGPQFIFQYYEEEERQRGNFPDRFSGHQFPNYSSELNVNALLLGDSALYLCASSLQAPVDYTFGSGTRLTVV.

With respect to this clone: The read terminates 3 residues ahead of where the CDR3 ends, so the germline J gene completes it. The chain links TRBV7-9 to TRBJ1-1; TRBD1 aligns across 8 bases. The CDR3 contains 14 residues. Germline V lookup: CDR1 SEHNR, CDR2 FQNEAQ (reference sequence). V lost 5 bases and J lost 4; bases outside the gene matches: 6. CDR3 in amino acids: CASSVNTGGTEAFF. CDR3 DNA (partial): TGTGCCAGCAGCGTAAATACAGGGGGCACTGAA. Full variable domain (missing parts from reference TRBV7-9 and TRBJ1-1): DTGVSQNPRHKITKRGQNVTFRCDPISEHNRLYWYRQTLGQGPEFLTYFQNEAQLEKSRLLSDRFSAERPKGSFSTLEIQRTEQGDSAMYLCASSVNTGGTEAFFGQGTRLTVV.

Details on this clone: Read sequence stops 3 residues before the CDR3 end, and the germline J gene provides the missing end. The gene calls are TRBV2 and TRBJ2-7, with D uncertain. Germline CDR1 is SNHLY and CDR2 is FYNNEI. The CDR3 is 13 amino acids. V was pared by 4 bases and J by 2 bases, with 9 bases between. Partial CDR3 DNA: TGTGCCAGCAGTGTAACAGCAACCTACGAG. Its translation: CASSVTATYE. From start to end, the CDR3 is CASSVTATYEQYF.

With regard to this clone: The observed sequence ends 3 residues before the CDR3 terminus, with the missing tail filled in from the germline J gene. The rearrangement links TRBV20-1 to TRBJ1-5; 9 bases fit TRBD1. The V gene end was trimmed by 3 bases and the J gene end by 0 bases; junction bases not matched to a gene: 9. This CDR3 contains 17 residues. Germline CDR1 is DFQATT and CDR2 is SNEGSKA (reference sequence). The part of the CDR3 DNA that was read is TGCAGTGCTAGCGGACCGGGACAGGGCCTTAGCAATCAGCCC. Translated: CSASGPGQGLSNQP. The complete CDR3 reads CSASGPGQGLSNQPQHF.

Comments on this clone: The read terminates 3 residues ahead of where the CDR3 ends, so the germline J gene completes it. The chain carries TRBV5-8 and TRBJ2-7, with D perhaps TRBD1 (6 bases). Germline loops: CDR1 SGHTS, CDR2 YDEGEE. Trimming pared 0 bases from V and 1 base from J, leaving 8 bases between. The CDR3 is made up of 14 amino acids. CDR3 residues: CASSLGGHSYEQYF. The CDR3 DNA, read in part, is TGTGCCAGCAGCTTGGGGGGACATTCCTACGAG.

For this clone: Read sequence stops 3 residues before the CDR3 end, and the germline J gene provides the missing end. The chain recombines TRBV6-4 with TRBJ2-3, with 14 nucleotides matching TRBD2. Germline V gene sequence: CDR1 MRHNA, CDR2 SNTAGT. CDR3 length: 17 amino acids. The covered CDR3 bases are TGTGCCAGCAGTGACCCACCCGGACTAGCGGGGGGCGAGACG. The encoded protein is CASSDPPGLAGGET. The whole CDR3 is CASSDPPGLAGGETQYF.

As to this clone: Coverage ceases 3 residues before the CDR3 finishes, and the germline J gene fills in the end. V usage is TRBV10-3 and J usage is TRBJ2-5; possible D gene TRBD1, 5 bases. CDR3 length equals 15 residues. The ends were cut back, 2 bases at V and 4 bases at J, with 14 bases in the middle. CDR1 is ENHRY and CDR2 is SYGVKD in the germline V gene. The CDR3 DNA, read in part, is TGTGCCATCAGTGAGATGGGCAGGGATATAGAGACC. Protein sequence: CAISEMGRDIET. The entire CDR3 protein reads CAISEMGRDIETQYF.

Comment on this clone: Read data end 3 residues before the CDR3 end; the end is taken from the germline J gene. This rearrangement joins TRBV2 to TRBJ1-2; D perhaps matches TRBD1 (5 bases). The CDR3 sequence is 16 residues long. Germline lookup yields CDR1 SNHLY and CDR2 FYNNEI. CDR3 bases read: TGTGCCAGCAGGCCCGGACTAGCGGGGCCCTACAATGAC. Its protein is CASRPGLAGPYND. The full-length CDR3 reads as CASRPGLAGPYNDYTF.

As regards this clone: The observed sequence ends 3 residues before the CDR3 terminus, with the missing tail filled in from the germline J gene. The gene calls are TRBV19 and TRBJ2-1; D unresolved. V was trimmed by 3 bases and J by 6 bases, leaving 6 bases between them. The CDR3 runs to 12 residues. Germline V gene lookup returns CDR1 LNHDA and CDR2 SQIVND (reference sequence). CDR3 sequence: CASSISPNEQFF. The sequenced CDR3 bases are TGTGCCAGTAGTATCTCCCCCAATGAG. The variable domain in full, with the rest retrieved from reference TRBV19 and TRBJ2-1, is DGGITQSPKYLFRKEGQNVTLSCEQNLNHDAMYWYRQDPGQGLRLIYYSQIVNDFQKGDIAEGYSVSREKKESFPLTVTSAQKNPTAFYLCASSISPNEQFFGPGTRLTVL.

As to this clone: The read finishes 3 residues shy of the CDR3 end, and the germline J gene is used to complete it. The rearrangement uses TRBV5-4 and TRBJ1-1; 7 bases are a match to TRBD1. The CDR3 spans 15 residues. Germline V gene data show CDR1 as SGHNT and CDR2 as YYREEE (reference sequence). After removal of 4 bases from V and 5 bases from J, the junction contained 11 bases not matched to a gene. The sequenced CDR3 bases are TGTGCCAGCAGCCCGGGACAGATCATGGGGACTGAA. This gives the protein CASSPGQIMGTE. The entire CDR3 sequence reads CASSPGQIMGTEAFF.